Sequencing of this T cell receptor beta chain was carried out in a study of blood T cell repertoires in COVID-19. TCRdb's copy holds only in-frame clones and misses some; the assay was immunoSEQ multiplex PCR. Here the sample spans approximately 260,000 clones, about 90% being singletons. The cohort comprised adults aged about 18 to 89 years residing in under 30 US areas. Germline CDR1 reads MNHEY; CDR2 reads SVGAGI. The V segment lost 7 bases and the J segment 4 bases; nucleotides outside the gene matches: 10. The CDR3 has 15 residues. Sequencing was carried out using PBMCs or T cells enriched from blood (not recorded which). The chain recombines TRBV6-5 with TRBJ1-2, with 9 bases identical to TRBD1. The source is a woman aged 40 to 50 with acute COVID-19. CDR3 sequence reads: CASNSRTGAGYGYTF. CDR3 nucleotides: TGTGCCAGCAATTCCCGGACAGGGGCAGGCTATGGCTACACCTTC.